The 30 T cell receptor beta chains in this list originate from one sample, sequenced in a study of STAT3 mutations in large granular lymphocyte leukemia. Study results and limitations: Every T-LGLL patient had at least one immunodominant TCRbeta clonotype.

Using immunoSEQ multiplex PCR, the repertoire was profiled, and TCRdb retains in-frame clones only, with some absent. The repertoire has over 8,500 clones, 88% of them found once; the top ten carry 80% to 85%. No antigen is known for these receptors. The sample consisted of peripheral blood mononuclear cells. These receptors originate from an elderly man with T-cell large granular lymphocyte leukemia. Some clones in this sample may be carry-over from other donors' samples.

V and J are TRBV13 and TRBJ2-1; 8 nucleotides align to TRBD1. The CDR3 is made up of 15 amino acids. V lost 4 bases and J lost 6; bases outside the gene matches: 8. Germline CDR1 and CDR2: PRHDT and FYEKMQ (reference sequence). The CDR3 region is CASSSNPQGGNEQFF. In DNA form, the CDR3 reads TGTGCCAGCAGCTCGAACCCACAGGGGGGCAATGAGCAGTTCTTC.

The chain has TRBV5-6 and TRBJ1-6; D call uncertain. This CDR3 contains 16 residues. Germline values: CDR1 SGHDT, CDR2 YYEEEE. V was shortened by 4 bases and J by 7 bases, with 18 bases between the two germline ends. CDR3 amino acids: CASSPYPEWENSPLHF. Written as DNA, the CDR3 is TGTGCCAGCAGCCCGTACCCCGAATGGGAAAATTCACCCCTCCACTTT.

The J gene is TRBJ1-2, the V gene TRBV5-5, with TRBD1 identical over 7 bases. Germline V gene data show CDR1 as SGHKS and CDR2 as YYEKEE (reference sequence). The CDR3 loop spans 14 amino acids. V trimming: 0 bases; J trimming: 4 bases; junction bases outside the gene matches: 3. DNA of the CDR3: TGTGCCAGCAGCTTGGAGCCAGGGGGCTATGGCTACACCTTC. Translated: CASSLEPGGYGYTF.

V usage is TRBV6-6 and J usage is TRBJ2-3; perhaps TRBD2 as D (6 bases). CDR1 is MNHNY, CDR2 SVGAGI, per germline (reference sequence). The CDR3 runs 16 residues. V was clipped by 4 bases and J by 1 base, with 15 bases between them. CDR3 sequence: CASSSTSGWGTDTQYF. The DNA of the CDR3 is TGTGCCAGCAGTTCCACCAGCGGGTGGGGCACAGATACGCAGTATTTT.

CDR3 coding DNA: TGTGCCAGCAGCACGCATGGACCGAGCACAGATACGCAGTATTTT. Protein: CASSTHGPSTDTQYF. V usage is TRBV5-6 and J usage is TRBJ2-3; no clear D gene. CDR1 and CDR2 (germline): SGHDT, YYEEEE. Trimming took off 4 bases at V and 0 bases at J, with 12 bases between the two ends. The CDR3 has 15 amino acids.

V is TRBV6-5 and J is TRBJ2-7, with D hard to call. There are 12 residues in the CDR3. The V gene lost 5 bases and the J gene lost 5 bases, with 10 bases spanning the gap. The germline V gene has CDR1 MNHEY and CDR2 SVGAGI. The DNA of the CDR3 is TGTGCCAGCAGTACCGTGGGCAACGAGCAGTACTTC. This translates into CASSTVGNEQYF.

Here the CDR3 DNA reads TGTGCCAGCAGTGAACAGGGGAGCTCCTACGAGCAGTACTTC. Protein product: CASSEQGSSYEQYF. The chain combines TRBV6-1 with TRBJ2-7, with D perhaps TRBD1 (6 bases). V was pared by 2 bases and J by 0 bases, with 8 bases between. The CDR3 is made up of 14 amino acids. The germline gives CDR1 MNHNS, CDR2 SASEGT.

CDR3 loop: CASSFMGQNNEKLFF. DNA of the CDR3: TGTGCCAGCAGCTTTATGGGACAGAATAATGAAAAACTGTTTTTT. This chain connects TRBV7-9 to TRBJ1-4; TRBD1 agrees at 7 bases. Per the germline V gene, CDR1 is SEHNR and CDR2 is FQNEAQ (reference sequence). The V segment lost 3 bases and the J segment 4 bases; nucleotides outside the gene matches: 5. The CDR3 spans 15 residues.

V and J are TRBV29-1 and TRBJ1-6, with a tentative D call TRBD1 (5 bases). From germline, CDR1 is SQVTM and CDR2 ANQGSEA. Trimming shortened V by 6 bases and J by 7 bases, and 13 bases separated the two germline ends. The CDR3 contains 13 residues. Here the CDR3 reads CSVATELNSPLHF. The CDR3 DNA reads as TGCAGCGTGGCGACAGAGTTAAATTCACCCCTCCACTTT.

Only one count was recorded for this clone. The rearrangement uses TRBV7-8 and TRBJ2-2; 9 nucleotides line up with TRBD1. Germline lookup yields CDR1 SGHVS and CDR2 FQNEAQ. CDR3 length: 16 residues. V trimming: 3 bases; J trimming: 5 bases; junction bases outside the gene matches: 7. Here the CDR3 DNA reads TGTGCCAGCAGCTTTTCTGGGACAGGGATTACCGGGGAGCTGTTTTTT. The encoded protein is CASSFSGTGITGELFF.

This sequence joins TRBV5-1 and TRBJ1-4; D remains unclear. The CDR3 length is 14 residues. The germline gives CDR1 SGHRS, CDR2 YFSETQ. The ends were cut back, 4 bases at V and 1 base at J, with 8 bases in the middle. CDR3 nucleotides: TGCGCCAGCAGCCCGGAGGGAACTAATGAAAAACTGTTTTTT. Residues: CASSPEGTNEKLFF. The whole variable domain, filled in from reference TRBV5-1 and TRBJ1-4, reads KAGVTQTPRYLIKTRGQQVTLSCSPISGHRSVSWYQQTPGQGLQFLFEYFSETQRNKGNFPGRFSGRQFSNSRSEMNVSTLELGDSALYLCASSPEGTNEKLFFGSGTQLSVL.

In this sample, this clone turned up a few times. The DNA for the CDR3 is TGCGCCAGCAGCCCCGGGACAGAGTACGAGCAGTACTTC. Protein product: CASSPGTEYEQYF. The V call is TRBV5-1, the J call TRBJ2-7; 7 positions agree with TRBD1. Germline values: CDR1 SGHRS, CDR2 YFSETQ. This CDR3 spans 13 amino acids. The ends lost 4 bases at V and 4 bases at J; junction bases unmatched: 5.

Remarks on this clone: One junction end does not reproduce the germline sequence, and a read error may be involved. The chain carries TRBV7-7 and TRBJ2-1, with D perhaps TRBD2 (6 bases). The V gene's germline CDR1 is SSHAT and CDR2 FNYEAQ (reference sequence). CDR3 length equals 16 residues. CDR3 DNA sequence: TGTGCTAGCAGCATATCATTAGCGGCATCCTACAATGAGCAGTTCTTC. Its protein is CASSISLAASYNEQFF.

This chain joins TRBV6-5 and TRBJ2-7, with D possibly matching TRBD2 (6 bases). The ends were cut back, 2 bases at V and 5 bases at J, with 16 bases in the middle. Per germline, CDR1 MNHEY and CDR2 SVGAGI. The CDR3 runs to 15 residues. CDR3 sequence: CASSYAGAGPNEQYF. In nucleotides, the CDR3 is TGTGCCAGCAGTTACGCTGGTGCGGGACCCAACGAGCAGTACTTC.

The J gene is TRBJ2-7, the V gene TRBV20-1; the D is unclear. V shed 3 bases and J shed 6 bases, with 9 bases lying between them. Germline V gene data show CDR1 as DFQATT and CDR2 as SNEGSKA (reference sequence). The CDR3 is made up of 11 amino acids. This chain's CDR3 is CSARVATEQYF. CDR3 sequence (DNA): TGCAGTGCTAGGGTGGCAACCGAGCAGTACTTC.

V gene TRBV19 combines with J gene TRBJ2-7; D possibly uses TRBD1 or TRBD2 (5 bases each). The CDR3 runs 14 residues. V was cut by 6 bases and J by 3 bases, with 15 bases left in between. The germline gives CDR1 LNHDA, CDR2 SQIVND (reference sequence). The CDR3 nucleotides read TGTGCCAGTAGCCTTTCCGGGGCTTTCTACGAGCAGTACTTC. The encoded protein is CASSLSGAFYEQYF.

The CDR3 sequence: CAWSVPGGGAGEQFF. The CDR3, as DNA: TGTGCCTGGAGTGTCCCCGGAGGGGGGGCAGGGGAGCAGTTCTTC. The V call is TRBV30, the J call TRBJ2-1; the D gene is possibly TRBD2 (7 bases). This CDR3 region has 15 residues. V lost 0 bases and J 10 bases, leaving 19 bases between the germline ends. Germline V gene sequence: CDR1 GTSNPN, CDR2 SVGIG (reference sequence).

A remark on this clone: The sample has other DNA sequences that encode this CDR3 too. CDR3 sequence: CASSLDSYQPQHF. Here the CDR3 DNA reads TGCGCCAGCAGCTTGGACAGTTATCAGCCCCAGCATTTT. The chain employs TRBV5-1 and TRBJ1-5; no firm D call. V lost 0 bases and J lost 5, with 6 bases in between. This CDR3 has 13 residues. Germline lookup yields CDR1 SGHRS and CDR2 YFSETQ.

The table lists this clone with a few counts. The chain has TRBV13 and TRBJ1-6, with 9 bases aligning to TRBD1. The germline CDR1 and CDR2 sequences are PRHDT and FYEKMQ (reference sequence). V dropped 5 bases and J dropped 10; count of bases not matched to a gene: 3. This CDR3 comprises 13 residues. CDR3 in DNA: TGTGCCAGCAGCGTGGGACAGGGCTCACCCCTCCACTTT. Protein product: CASSVGQGSPLHF.

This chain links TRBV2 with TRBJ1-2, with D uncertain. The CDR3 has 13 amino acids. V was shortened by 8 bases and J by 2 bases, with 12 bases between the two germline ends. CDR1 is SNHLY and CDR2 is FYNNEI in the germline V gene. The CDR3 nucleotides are TGTGCCAGCGGCTTCGGCACAAACTATGGCTACACCTTC. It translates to CASGFGTNYGYTF.

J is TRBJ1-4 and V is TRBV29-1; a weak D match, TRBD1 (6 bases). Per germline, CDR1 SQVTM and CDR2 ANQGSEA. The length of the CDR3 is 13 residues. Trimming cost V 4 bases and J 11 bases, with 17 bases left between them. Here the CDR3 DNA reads TGCAGCGTTGGGGCAGGGGTGGGAGCGAAACTGTTTTTT. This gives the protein CSVGAGVGAKLFF.

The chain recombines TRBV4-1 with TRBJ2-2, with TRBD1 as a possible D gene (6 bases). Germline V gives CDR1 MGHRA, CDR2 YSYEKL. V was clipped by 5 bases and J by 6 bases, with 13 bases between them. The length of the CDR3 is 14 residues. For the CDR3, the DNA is TGCGCCAGCAGCACAGGGTACGAGGCCGGGGAGCTGTTTTTT. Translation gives CASSTGYEAGELFF.

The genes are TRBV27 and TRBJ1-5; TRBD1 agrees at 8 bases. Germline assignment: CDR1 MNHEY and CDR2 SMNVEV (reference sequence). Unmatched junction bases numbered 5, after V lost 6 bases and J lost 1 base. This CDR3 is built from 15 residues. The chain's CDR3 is CASSQQGGSNQPQHF. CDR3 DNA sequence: TGTGCCAGCAGCCAACAGGGGGGGAGCAATCAGCCCCAGCATTTT.

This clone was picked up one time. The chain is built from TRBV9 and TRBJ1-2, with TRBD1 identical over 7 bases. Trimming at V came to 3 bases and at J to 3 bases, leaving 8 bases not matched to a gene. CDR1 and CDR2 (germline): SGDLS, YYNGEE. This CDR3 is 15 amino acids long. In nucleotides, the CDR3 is TGTGCCAGCAGCGACGGGACAGCGGCCCACTATGGCTACACCTTC. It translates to CASSDGTAAHYGYTF.

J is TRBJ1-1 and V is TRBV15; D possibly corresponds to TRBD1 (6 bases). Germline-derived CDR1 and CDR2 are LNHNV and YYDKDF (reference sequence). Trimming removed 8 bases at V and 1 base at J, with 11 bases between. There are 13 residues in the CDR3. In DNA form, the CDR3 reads TGTGCCACCGGAGGGACAACGAACACTGAAGCTTTCTTT. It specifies CATGGTTNTEAFF.

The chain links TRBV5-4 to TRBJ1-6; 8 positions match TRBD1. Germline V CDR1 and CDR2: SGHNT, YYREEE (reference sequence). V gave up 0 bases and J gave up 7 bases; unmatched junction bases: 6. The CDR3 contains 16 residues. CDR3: CASSLVTGGWNSPLHF. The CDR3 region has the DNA TGTGCCAGCAGCTTGGTTACAGGGGGTTGGAATTCACCCCTCCACTTT. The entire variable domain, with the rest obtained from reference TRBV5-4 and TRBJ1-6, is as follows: ETGVTQSPTHLIKTRGQQVTLRCSSQSGHNTVSWYQQALGQGPQFIFQYYREEENGRGNFPPRFSGLQFPNYSSELNVNALELDDSALYLCASSLVTGGWNSPLHFGNGTRLTVT.

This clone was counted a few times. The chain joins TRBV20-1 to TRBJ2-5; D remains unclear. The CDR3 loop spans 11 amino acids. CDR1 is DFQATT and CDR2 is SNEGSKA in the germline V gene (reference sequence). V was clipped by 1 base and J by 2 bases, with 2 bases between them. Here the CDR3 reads CSARAQETQYF. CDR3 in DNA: TGCAGTGCTAGAGCGCAAGAGACCCAGTACTTC.

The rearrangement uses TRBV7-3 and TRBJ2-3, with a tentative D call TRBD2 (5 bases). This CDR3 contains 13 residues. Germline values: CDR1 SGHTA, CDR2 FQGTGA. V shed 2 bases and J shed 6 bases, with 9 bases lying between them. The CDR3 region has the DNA TGTGCCAGCAGCTTATTGGGCGGGGATACGCAGTATTTT. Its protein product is CASSLLGGDTQYF. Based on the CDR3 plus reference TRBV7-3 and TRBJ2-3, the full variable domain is GAGVSQTPSNKVTEKGKYVELRCDPISGHTALYWYRQSLGQGPEFLIYFQGTGAADDSGLPNDRFFAVRPEGSVSTLKIQRTERGDSAVYLCASSLLGGDTQYFGPGTRLTVL.

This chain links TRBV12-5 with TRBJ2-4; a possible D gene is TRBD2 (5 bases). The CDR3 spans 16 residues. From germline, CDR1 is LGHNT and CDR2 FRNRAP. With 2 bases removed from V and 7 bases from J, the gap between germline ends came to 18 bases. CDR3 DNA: TGTGCTAGTGGTTTGCCGTCGGGATTGGGCGATAACATTCAGTACTTC. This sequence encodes CASGLPSGLGDNIQYF.

For the CDR3, the DNA is TGTGCCAGCAAAAGAACCGGGACTACCATAGAAGAGACCCAGTACTTC. Translated, it gives CASKRTGTTIEETQYF. This chain connects TRBV2 to TRBJ2-5; 7 bases map to TRBD2. CDR3 length: 16 amino acids. The trim removed 7 bases at V and 3 bases at J, leaving 14 bases unmatched. The V gene's germline CDR1 is SNHLY and CDR2 FYNNEI.